The clone carrying this T cell receptor beta chain was detected only a few times. Its target is not known. CDR3 length equals 14 residues. Germline-derived CDR1 and CDR2 are DFQATT and SNEGSKA (reference sequence). With V trimmed by 7 bases and J by 9 bases, 14 bases remained unmatched. The entry originates in a study of response to subunit inactivated influenza vaccine. Study conclusions and caveats: The authors offered the suggestion that each seasonal influenza vaccination recruits few new T cells.

TCRdb re-called the RT-PCR reads with MiXCR, one entry per CDR3 protein. The data hold around 600,000 distinct CDR3 sequences, with approximately 10% observed a single time. The same sample was also studied in work on T cells expressing NK-cell markers. Turning to that study: It was by 5'RACE template switching with UMIs that TCR beta cDNA was made.

Material: PBMCs from blood, obtained on the day of vaccination. The sequence came from a man over 45 who received an inactivated influenza vaccine. This sequence joins TRBV20-1 and TRBJ2-4; TRBD1 matches 8 bases. This chain's CDR3 is CSVDGQGGVGIQYF. The CDR3 coding sequence is TGCAGTGTTGACGGACAGGGCGGGGTCGGCATTCAGTACTTC.